This T cell receptor (beta chain) emerged from a study of T cell responses to AZD1222 COVID-19 vaccine. Regarding the study as a whole: In the spike-specific TCR repertoire, nearly half reportedly target unmutated variant regions. None of the repertoires were sampled until the peak T cell response had passed. It should be noted that donors were predominantly white British and more often female, and clonal diversity was possibly underestimated.

Pooling was applied to second doses at about 4 or about 12 weeks. Turning to this clone: Its antigen is not known.

TCRdb keeps only in-frame clones here, not all; method: immunoSEQ multiplex PCR. The profile covers 65,000 to 90,000 clones, with roughly 87% appearing a single time and 9.3% taken by the ten largest. The CDR3 runs to 14 residues. Trimming shortened V by 10 bases and J by 1 base, and 17 bases separated the two germline ends. From germline, CDR1 is MNHEY and CDR2 SMNVEV (reference sequence). The genes are TRBV27 and TRBJ2-7, with a weak D call TRBD1 (6 bases). This specimen was peripheral blood, taken 28 days after the second AZD1222 dose. The clonotype was recovered from an adult who received the AZD1222 COVID-19 vaccine. DNA of the CDR3: TGTGCCACAGCTTGGGGCAGGGGATCCTACGAGCAGTACTTC. It translates to CATAWGRGSYEQYF.